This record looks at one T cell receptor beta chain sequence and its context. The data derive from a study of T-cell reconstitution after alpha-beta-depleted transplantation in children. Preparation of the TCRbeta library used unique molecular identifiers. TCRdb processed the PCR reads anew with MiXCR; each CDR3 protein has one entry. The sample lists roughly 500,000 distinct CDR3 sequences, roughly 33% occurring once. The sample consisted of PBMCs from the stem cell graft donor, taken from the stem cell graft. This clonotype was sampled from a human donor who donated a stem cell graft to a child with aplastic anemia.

The CDR3 DNA reads TGCGCCAGCAGCTTGTACGCCAAAAACATTCAGTACTTC. Amino acid sequence: CASSLYAKNIQYF. V is TRBV5-1 and J is TRBJ2-4; D remains unclear. The CDR3 consists of 13 residues. The V and J ends lost 1 base and 1 base respectively, with 3 bases between them. Germline V lookup: CDR1 SGHRS, CDR2 YFSETQ.